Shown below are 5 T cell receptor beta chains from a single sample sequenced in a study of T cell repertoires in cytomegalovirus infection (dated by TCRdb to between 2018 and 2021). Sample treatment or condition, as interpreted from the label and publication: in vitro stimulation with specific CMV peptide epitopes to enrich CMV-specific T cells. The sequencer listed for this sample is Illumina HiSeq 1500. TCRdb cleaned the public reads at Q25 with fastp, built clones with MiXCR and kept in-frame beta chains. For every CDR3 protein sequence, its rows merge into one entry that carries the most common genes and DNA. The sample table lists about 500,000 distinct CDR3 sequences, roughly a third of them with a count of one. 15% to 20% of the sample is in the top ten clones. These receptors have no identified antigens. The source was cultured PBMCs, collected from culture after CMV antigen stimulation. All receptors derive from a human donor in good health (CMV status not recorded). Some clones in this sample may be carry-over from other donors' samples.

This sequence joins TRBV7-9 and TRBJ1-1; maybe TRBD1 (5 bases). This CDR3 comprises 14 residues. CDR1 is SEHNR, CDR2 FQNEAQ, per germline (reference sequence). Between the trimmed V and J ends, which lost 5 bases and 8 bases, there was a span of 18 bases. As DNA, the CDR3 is TGTGCCAGCAGCCAGTACGGTTCGGCAGGGGAAGCTTTCTTT. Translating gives CASSQYGSAGEAFF. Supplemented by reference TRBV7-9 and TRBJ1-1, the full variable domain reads DTGVSQNPRHKITKRGQNVTFRCDPISEHNRLYWYRQTLGQGPEFLTYFQNEAQLEKSRLLSDRFSAERPKGSFSTLEIQRTEQGDSAMYLCASSQYGSAGEAFFGQGTRLTVV.

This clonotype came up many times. Written as DNA, the CDR3 is TGTGCCAGCAGTTTTTGGCAGGGATCGGATGGCTACACCTTC. Protein: CASSFWQGSDGYTF. The V call is TRBV12-3 or TRBV12-4, the J call TRBJ1-2; D is possibly TRBD1 (5 bases). The germline V and J ends were trimmed by 3 bases and 6 bases, with 14 bases remaining between them. The CDR3 is 14 residues long.

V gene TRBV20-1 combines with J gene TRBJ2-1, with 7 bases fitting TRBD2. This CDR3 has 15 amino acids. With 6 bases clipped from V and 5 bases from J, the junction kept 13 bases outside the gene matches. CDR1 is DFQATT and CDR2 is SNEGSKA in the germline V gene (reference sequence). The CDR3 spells CSASPLAEGNNEQFF. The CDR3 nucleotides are TGCAGTGCCAGCCCCCTAGCGGAGGGGAACAATGAGCAGTTCTTC.

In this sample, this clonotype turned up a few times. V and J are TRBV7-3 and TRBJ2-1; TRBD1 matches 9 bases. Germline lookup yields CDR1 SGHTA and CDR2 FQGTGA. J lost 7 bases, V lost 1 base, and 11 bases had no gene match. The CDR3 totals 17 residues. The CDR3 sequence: CASSLIGTGQGSNEQFF. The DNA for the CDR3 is TGTGCCAGCAGCTTAATAGGGACCGGACAGGGGTCAAATGAGCAGTTCTTC.

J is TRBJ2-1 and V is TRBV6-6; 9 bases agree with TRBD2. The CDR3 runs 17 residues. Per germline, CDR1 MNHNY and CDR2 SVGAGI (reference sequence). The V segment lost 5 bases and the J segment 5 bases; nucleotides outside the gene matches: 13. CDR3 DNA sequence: TGTGCCAGCAGTGGACGGTTAGCGGGAGATATCCACAATGAGCAGTTCTTC. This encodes CASSGRLAGDIHNEQFF.